The 17 T cell receptor beta chains given below trace back to one sample, sequenced in a study of blood T cell repertoires in COVID-19. Repertoires were generated with immunoSEQ multiplex PCR, while TCRdb's copy carries only in-frame clones and drops some. The sample contains roughly 380,000 clones, about 85% of which appear only once. Sequencing input: peripheral blood. The receptors here all came from a woman younger than 30 with acute or convalescent COVID-19.

CDR3 amino acids: CASSPHLGSPGLGANVLTF. CDR3 nucleotides: TGTGCCAGCAGTCCCCACTTAGGTAGCCCGGGTCTTGGGGCCAACGTCCTGACTTTC. V usage is TRBV28 and J usage is TRBJ2-6; D unresolved. CDR1 is MDHEN, CDR2 SYDVKM, per germline. The CDR3 runs to 19 residues. Trimming removed 5 bases at V and 3 bases at J, with 23 bases between.

The V call is TRBV27, the J call TRBJ2-3; tentative D call: TRBD1 (6 bases). The V and J ends lost 6 bases and 0 bases respectively, with 13 bases between them. The CDR3 loop spans 15 amino acids. Per germline, CDR1 MNHEY and CDR2 SMNVEV (reference sequence). CDR3 sequence (DNA): TGTGCCAGCAGCTCCCGACAGGACAGCACAGATACGCAGTATTTT. The encoded protein is CASSSRQDSTDTQYF.

The chain carries TRBV5-1 and TRBJ2-7; unclear D gene. Germline V gene data show CDR1 as SGHRS and CDR2 as YFSETQ. With 2 bases removed from V and 4 bases from J, the gap between germline ends came to 13 bases. This CDR3 has 14 residues. CDR3 region: CASSLDDKVYEQYF. CDR3 nucleotide sequence: TGCGCCAGCAGCTTAGACGACAAGGTGTACGAGCAGTACTTC.

The genes are TRBV3-1 (or the pseudogene TRBV3-2) and TRBJ1-2; D is ambiguous. This CDR3 is built from 15 residues. The V end lost 1 base, the J end lost 5 bases, and 14 bases lay between the germline ends. The germline V gene encodes CDR1 LGHDT and CDR2 YNNKEL (reference sequence). CDR3 sequence reads: CASSQGRGQAYGYTF. The CDR3 bases are TGTGCCAGCAGCCAAGGGAGAGGGCAGGCGTATGGCTACACCTTC.

The J gene is TRBJ1-2, the V gene TRBV10-2; D unresolved. Trimming took 1 base from V and 6 from J, leaving 9 bases between them. The CDR3 has 13 amino acids. Looked up from germline, CDR1 is WSHSY and CDR2 is SAAADI. The CDR3 loop reads CASSEFSSNGYTF. The CDR3 DNA sequence: TGCGCCAGCAGTGAGTTTAGCAGTAATGGCTACACCTTC.

This clone showed up just once. The rearrangement uses TRBV29-1 and TRBJ2-4; 7 nucleotides line up with TRBD1. Germline V lookup: CDR1 SQVTM, CDR2 ANQGSEA. V was clipped by 8 bases and J by 2 bases; unmatched bases: 6. The length of the CDR3 is 13 residues. The DNA of the CDR3 is TGCAGCATCTTACAGGGGACCAAAAACATTCAGTACTTC. Protein product: CSILQGTKNIQYF.

The chain employs TRBV28 and TRBJ2-5, with 9 nucleotides matching TRBD1. The germline V gene encodes CDR1 MDHEN and CDR2 SYDVKM. This CDR3 is 14 amino acids long. V shed 8 bases, J shed 5 bases, and the junction held 9 bases outside the gene matches. CDR3 region: CASASGTGLETQYF. CDR3 sequence (DNA): TGTGCCAGCGCCTCGGGGACAGGGTTGGAGACCCAGTACTTC.

The gene calls are TRBV18 and TRBJ2-7, with D possibly matching TRBD1 (5 bases). Germline V lookup: CDR1 KGHSH, CDR2 LQKENI. This CDR3 comprises 14 residues. Trimming took 0 bases from V and 6 from J, leaving 12 bases between them. CDR3 nucleotide sequence: TGTGCCAGCTCACCACCGTCAGGGTCCGGCGAGCAGTACTTC. Protein product: CASSPPSGSGEQYF.

This sequence joins TRBV6-6 and TRBJ1-6; 8 bases are a match to TRBD1. CDR1 and CDR2 from the germline V gene are MNHNY and SVGAGI (reference sequence). J gave up 7 bases and V 2 bases, and 7 bases lay outside the gene matches. This CDR3 is 16 amino acids long. The CDR3 region is CASSYPPTGGNSPLHF. CDR3 sequence (DNA): TGTGCCAGCAGTTACCCCCCCACAGGGGGGAATTCACCCCTCCACTTT.

The chain joins TRBV9 to TRBJ1-1; D is uncertain. V lost 3 bases, J lost 1 base, and 13 bases lay in between. This CDR3 has 15 residues. From germline, CDR1 is SGDLS and CDR2 YYNGEE. This CDR3 reads CASSGTHGENTEAFF. The CDR3 DNA sequence: TGTGCCAGCAGCGGAACGCACGGGGAGAACACTGAAGCTTTCTTT.

This clone was seen more than once but under ten times. The chain couples TRBV5-1 to TRBJ1-2, with no clear D. Trimming took 1 base from V and 4 from J, leaving 8 bases between them. Germline CDR1 is SGHRS and CDR2 is YFSETQ. CDR3 length: 13 residues. The CDR3 here is CASSLNSGYGYTF. The DNA of the CDR3 is TGCGCCAGCAGCTTGAACTCGGGCTATGGCTACACCTTC.

The chain links TRBV24-1 to TRBJ1-2; 7 nucleotides line up with TRBD1. In germline, CDR1 is KGHDR, CDR2 SFDVKD. This CDR3 comprises 14 residues. Losses at the gene ends were 9 bases for V and 2 bases for J; bases not matched to a gene: 8. CDR3 region: CATAKTGTNYGYTF. As DNA, the CDR3 is TGTGCCACCGCAAAGACAGGGACAAACTATGGCTACACCTTC.

This chain uses TRBV11-2 with TRBJ1-2, with a possible D match to TRBD1 (6 bases). The CDR3 runs to 15 residues. Germline V gives CDR1 SGHAT, CDR2 FQNNGV. The V end lost 4 bases, the J end lost 4 bases, and 16 bases lay between the germline ends. The CDR3 loop is CASSSGSGGGYGYTF. CDR3 DNA: TGTGCCAGCAGCTCAGGATCGGGAGGGGGCTATGGCTACACCTTC.

J is TRBJ2-6 and V is TRBV7-9, with a weak D call TRBD1 (6 bases). Between the trimmed V and J ends, which lost 5 bases and 14 bases, there was a span of 13 bases. This CDR3 has 12 residues. Germline values: CDR1 SEHNR, CDR2 FQNEAQ (reference sequence). The CDR3 coding sequence is TGTGCCAGCAGCCATTACAGGGTAATCCTGACTTTC. Its translation: CASSHYRVILTF.

The V gene is TRBV13, the J gene TRBJ1-1; 7 nucleotides align to TRBD1. This CDR3 contains 14 residues. Losses at the gene ends were 5 bases for V and 5 bases for J; bases not matched to a gene: 8. The germline V gene has CDR1 PRHDT and CDR2 FYEKMQ (reference sequence). CDR3 nucleotide sequence: TGTGCCAGCAGCACAGGGGAAAGAGGTACTGAAGCTTTCTTT. Encoded protein: CASSTGERGTEAFF.

The rearrangement uses TRBV4-1 and TRBJ1-1; D uncertain. Germline lookup yields CDR1 MGHRA and CDR2 YSYEKL. The CDR3 sequence is 13 residues long. Trimming pared 0 bases from V and 1 base from J, leaving 3 bases between. The CDR3: CASSQDRNTEAFF. In nucleotides, the CDR3 is TGCGCCAGCAGCCAAGATAGGAACACTGAAGCTTTCTTT.

The CDR3 protein is CASSQFDGYTF. The CDR3 DNA is TGCGCCAGCAGCCAATTCGATGGCTACACCTTC. The chain carries TRBV4-1 and TRBJ1-2; no clear D gene. Looked up from germline, CDR1 is MGHRA and CDR2 is YSYEKL. Deletions cut 2 bases from V and 6 bases from J, with 4 bases between. This CDR3 has 11 amino acids.